The T cell receptor (beta chain) under discussion was sequenced for a study of cytomegalovirus exposure and HLA in healthy donors. Study-wide results and caveats: A later analysis reportedly identified an Asian-associated ancestry cluster as carrying fewer N-insertions than the roughly 720-donor mean. A few V segments could not be told apart, such as TRBV6-2 and TRBV6-3, and were left out. Most TCR sequences were seen very rarely across donors, but some public TCRs occurred in many.

Samples came from healthy bone marrow donors. Worth noting for this clone: Antigen specificity is unknown.

Germline V gene lookup returns CDR1 SGHAT and CDR2 FQNNGV. This CDR3 comprises 13 residues. The J segment lost 8 bases and the V segment lost 5 bases, leaving 5 bases of the junction unmatched. The primer mix had 60 Vbeta and 13 Jbeta primers. Assay: immunoSEQ multiplex PCR; the TCRdb copy retains only in-frame clones and omits some. There are about 140,000 clones in the sample; around 82% occur only once, and about 2.2% lies in the top ten. What was sequenced was PBMCs. The sequence came from a man in his forties or fifties in good health and CMV-seronegative. V and J are TRBV11-2 and TRBJ1-1; 10 bases are a match to TRBD1. CDR3 nucleotide sequence: TGTGCCAGCAGCCGCGACAGGGGGCACGAAGCTTTCTTT. It translates to CASSRDRGHEAFF.